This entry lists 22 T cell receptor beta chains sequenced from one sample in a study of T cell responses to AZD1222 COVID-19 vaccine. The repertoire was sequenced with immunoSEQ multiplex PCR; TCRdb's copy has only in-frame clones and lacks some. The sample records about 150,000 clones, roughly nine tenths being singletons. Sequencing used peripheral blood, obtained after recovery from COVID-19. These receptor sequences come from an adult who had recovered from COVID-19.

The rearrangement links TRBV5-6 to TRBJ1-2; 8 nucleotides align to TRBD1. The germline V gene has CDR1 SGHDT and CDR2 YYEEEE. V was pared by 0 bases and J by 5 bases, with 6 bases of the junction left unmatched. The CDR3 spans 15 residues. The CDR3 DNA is TGTGCCAGCAGCTTGGGAGGGACAGGTCGATATGGCTACACCTTC. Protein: CASSLGGTGRYGYTF.

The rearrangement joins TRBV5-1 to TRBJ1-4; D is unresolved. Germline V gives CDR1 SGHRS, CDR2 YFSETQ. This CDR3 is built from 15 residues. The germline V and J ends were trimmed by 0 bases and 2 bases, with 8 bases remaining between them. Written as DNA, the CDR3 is TGCGCCAGCAGCTTGGAGGGTCGGACTAATGAAAAACTGTTTTTT. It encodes CASSLEGRTNEKLFF.

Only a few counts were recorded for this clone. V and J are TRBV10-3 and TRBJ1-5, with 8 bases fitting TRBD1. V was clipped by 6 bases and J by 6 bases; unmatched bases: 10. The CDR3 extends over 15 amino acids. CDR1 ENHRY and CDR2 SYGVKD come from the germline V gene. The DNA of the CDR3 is TGTGCCATCAGCTCCGGACAGGGCCCGTCTCAGCCCCAGCATTTT. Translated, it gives CAISSGQGPSQPQHF.

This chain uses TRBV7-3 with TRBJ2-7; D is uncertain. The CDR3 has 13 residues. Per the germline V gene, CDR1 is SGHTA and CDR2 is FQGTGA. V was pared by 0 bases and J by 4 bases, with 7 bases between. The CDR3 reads CASSLTGPYEQYF. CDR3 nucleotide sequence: TGTGCCAGCAGCTTAACAGGGCCGTACGAGCAGTACTTC.

CDR3 protein: CASTHEGGNQPQHF. Here the CDR3 DNA reads TGTGCCAGCACCCATGAGGGCGGCAATCAGCCCCAGCATTTT. V is TRBV7-9 and J is TRBJ1-5; D is ambiguous. The germline gives CDR1 SEHNR, CDR2 FQNEAQ (reference sequence). Trimming shortened V by 7 bases and J by 2 bases, and 12 bases separated the two germline ends. The CDR3 runs to 14 residues.

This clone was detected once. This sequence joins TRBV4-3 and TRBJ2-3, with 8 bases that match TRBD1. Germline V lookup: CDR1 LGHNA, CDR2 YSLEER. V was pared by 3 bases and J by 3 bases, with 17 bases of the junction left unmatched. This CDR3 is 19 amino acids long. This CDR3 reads CASSHGLETQGAETDTQYF. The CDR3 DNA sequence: TGCGCCAGCAGCCATGGATTAGAGACTCAGGGGGCTGAAACAGATACGCAGTATTTT.

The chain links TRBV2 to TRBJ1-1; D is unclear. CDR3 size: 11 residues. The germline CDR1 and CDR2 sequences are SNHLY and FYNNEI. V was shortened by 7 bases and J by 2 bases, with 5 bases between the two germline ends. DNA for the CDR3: TGTGCCAGCAACGACAACACTGAAGCTTTCTTT. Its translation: CASNDNTEAFF. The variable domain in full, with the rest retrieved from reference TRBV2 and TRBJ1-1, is EPEVTQTPSHQVTQMGQEVILRCVPISNHLYFYWYRQILGQKVEFLVSFYNNEISEKSEIFDDQFSVERPDGSNFTLKIRSTKLEDSAMYFCASNDNTEAFFGQGTRLTVV.

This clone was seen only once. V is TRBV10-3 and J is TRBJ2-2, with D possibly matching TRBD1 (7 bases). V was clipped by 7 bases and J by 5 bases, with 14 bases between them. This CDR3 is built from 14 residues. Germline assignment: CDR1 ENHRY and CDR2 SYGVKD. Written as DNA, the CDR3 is TGTGCCATCACGGAGGGGGCGAGGACCGGGGAGCTGTTTTTT. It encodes CAITEGARTGELFF.

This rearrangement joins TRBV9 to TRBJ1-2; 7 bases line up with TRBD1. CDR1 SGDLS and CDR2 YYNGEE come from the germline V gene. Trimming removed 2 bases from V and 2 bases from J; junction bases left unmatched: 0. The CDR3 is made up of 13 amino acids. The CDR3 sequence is CASSVGQNYGYTF. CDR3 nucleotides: TGTGCCAGCAGCGTGGGACAGAACTATGGCTACACCTTC.

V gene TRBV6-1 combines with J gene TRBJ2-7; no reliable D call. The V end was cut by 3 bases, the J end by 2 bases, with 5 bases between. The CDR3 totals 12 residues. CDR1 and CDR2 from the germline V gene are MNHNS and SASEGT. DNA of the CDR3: TGTGCCAGCAGTGAGTCCACCTACGAGCAGTACTTC. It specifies CASSESTYEQYF.

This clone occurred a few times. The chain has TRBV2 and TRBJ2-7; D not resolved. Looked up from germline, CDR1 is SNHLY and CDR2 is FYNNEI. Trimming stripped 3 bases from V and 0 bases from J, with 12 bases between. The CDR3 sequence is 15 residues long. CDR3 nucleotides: TGTGCCAGCAGTGAGGTTGAGACGGACTCCTACGAGCAGTACTTC. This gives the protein CASSEVETDSYEQYF.

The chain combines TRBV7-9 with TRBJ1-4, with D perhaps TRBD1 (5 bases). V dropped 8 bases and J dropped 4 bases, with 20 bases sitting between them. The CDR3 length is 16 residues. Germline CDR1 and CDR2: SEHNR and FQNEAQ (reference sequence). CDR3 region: CASSPMGGVFNEKLFF. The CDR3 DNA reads TGTGCCAGCTCCCCAATGGGAGGGGTGTTTAATGAAAAACTGTTTTTT.

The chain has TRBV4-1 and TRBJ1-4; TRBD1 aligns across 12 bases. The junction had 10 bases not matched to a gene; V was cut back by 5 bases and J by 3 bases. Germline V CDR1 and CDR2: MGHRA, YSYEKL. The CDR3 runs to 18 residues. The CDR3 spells CASSFPGTGGKANEKLFF. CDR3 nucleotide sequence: TGCGCCAGCAGCTTCCCCGGGACAGGGGGCAAGGCTAATGAAAAACTGTTTTTT.

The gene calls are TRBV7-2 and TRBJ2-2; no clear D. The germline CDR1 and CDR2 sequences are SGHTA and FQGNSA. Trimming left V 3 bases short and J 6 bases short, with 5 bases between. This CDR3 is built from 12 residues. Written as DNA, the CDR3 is TGTGCCAGCAGCTTTACGGCCGGGGAGCTGTTTTTT. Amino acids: CASSFTAGELFF.

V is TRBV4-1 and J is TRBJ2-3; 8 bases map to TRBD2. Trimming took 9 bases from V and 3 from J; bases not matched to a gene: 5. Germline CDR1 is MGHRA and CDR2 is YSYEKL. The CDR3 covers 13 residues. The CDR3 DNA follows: TGCGCCAGTATGGCGGGAGGAACAGATACGCAGTATTTT. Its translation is CASMAGGTDTQYF.

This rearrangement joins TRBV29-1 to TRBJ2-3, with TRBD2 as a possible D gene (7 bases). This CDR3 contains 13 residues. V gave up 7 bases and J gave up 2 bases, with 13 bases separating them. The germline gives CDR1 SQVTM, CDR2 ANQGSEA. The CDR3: CSGEGVFTDTQYF. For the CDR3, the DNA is TGCAGCGGGGAGGGGGTTTTCACAGATACGCAGTATTTT.

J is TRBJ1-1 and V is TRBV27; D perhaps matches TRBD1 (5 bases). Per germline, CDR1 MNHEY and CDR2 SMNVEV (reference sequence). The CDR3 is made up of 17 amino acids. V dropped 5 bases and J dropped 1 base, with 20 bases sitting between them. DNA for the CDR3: TGTGCCAGCAGTCCGGGCCGGGGGAGGCGTGCGAACACTGAAGCTTTCTTT. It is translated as CASSPGRGRRANTEAFF.

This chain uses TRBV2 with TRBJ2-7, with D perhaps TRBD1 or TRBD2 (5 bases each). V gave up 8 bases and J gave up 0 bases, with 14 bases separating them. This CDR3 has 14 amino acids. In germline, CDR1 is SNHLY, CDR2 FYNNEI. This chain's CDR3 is CASAVTDYSYEQYF. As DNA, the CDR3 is TGTGCCAGCGCCGTGACAGACTACTCCTACGAGCAGTACTTC. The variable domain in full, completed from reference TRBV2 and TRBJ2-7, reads EPEVTQTPSHQVTQMGQEVILRCVPISNHLYFYWYRQILGQKVEFLVSFYNNEISEKSEIFDDQFSVERPDGSNFTLKIRSTKLEDSAMYFCASAVTDYSYEQYFGPGTRLTVT.

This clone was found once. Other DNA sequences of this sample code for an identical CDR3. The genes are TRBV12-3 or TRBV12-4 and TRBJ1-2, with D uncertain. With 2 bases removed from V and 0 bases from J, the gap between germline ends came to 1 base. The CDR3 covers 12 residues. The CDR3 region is CASSLTNYGYTF. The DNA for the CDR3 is TGTGCCAGCAGTTTAACTAACTATGGCTACACCTTC.

CDR3 nucleotides: TGTGCGACGGGATCCCCATCTGGAAACACCATATATTTT. This sequence encodes CATGSPSGNTIYF. The chain carries TRBV3-1 (or the pseudogene TRBV3-2) and TRBJ1-3; D remains unclear. Looked up from germline, CDR1 is LGHDT and CDR2 is YNNKEL (reference sequence). The CDR3 is made up of 13 amino acids.

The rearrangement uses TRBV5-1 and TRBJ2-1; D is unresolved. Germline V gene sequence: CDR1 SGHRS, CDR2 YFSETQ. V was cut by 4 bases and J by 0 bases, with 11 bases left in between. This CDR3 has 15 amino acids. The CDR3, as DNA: TGCGCCAGCAGCCCCCCCCTTGACTCCTACAATGAGCAGTTCTTC. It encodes CASSPPLDSYNEQFF.

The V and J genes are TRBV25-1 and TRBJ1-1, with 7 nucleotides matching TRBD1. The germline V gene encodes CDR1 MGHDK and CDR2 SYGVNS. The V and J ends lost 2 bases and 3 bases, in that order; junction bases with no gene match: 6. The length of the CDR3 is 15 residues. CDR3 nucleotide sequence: TGTGCCAGCAGTGAACCCAAAACAGGGGACACTGAAGCTTTCTTT. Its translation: CASSEPKTGDTEAFF.